The 27 T cell receptor beta chains given below trace back to one sample, sequenced in a study of T cells after yellow fever vaccination. A single record per CDR3 protein comes from TCRdb applying MiXCR to the 5' RACE reads. The data contain approximately 250,000 distinct CDR3 sequences, 3.6% of them seen just once; the ten biggest clones take up over 15%. This sample comprised PBMCs, obtained 15 days after the yellow fever booster vaccination. The receptors stem from a man younger than 35 who received the YFV17D yellow fever vaccine.

This clonotype was detected ten times or more. The genes are TRBV6-2 or TRBV6-3 and TRBJ2-1, with 7 positions matching TRBD1. J gave up 5 bases and V 2 bases, and 9 bases lay outside the gene matches. Germline CDR1 reads MNHEY; CDR2 reads SVGEGT. This CDR3 spans 16 amino acids. CDR3 in amino acids: CASSYEMTGINNEQFF. The DNA of the CDR3 is TGTGCCAGCAGTTACGAGATGACAGGGATTAACAATGAGCAGTTCTTC.

This clonotype occurred many times. V gene TRBV6-4 combines with J gene TRBJ2-1, with TRBD2 matching over 12 bases. Germline CDR1 MRHNA, CDR2 SNTAGT. Unmatched junction bases numbered 6, after V lost 6 bases and J lost 6 bases. The length of the CDR3 is 15 residues. Here the CDR3 reads CASRALAGGLNEQFF. CDR3 nucleotides: TGTGCCAGCAGAGCACTAGCGGGGGGCCTCAATGAGCAGTTCTTC.

In this sample, this clonotype turned up many times. V is TRBV18 and J is TRBJ2-6; 8 bases match TRBD1. The CDR3 is made up of 21 amino acids. Germline V CDR1 and CDR2: KGHSH, LQKENI. V lost 9 bases, J lost 0 bases, and 22 bases stayed unmatched. CDR3 nucleotide sequence: TGTGCCAGTTCCCGGGACAGGCAGGACCGATGGATAAGCTCTGGGGCCAACGTCCTGACTTTC. Protein sequence: CASSRDRQDRWISSGANVLTF.

At least ten counts were recorded for this clonotype. This chain links TRBV20-1 with TRBJ2-7; either TRBD1 or TRBD2 may fit D (5 bases each). Germline V gene lookup returns CDR1 DFQATT and CDR2 SNEGSKA (reference sequence). V was trimmed by 6 bases and J by 10 bases, leaving 25 bases between them. CDR3 size: 14 residues. The DNA for the CDR3 is TGCAGTGCCCCCGATCGCCTCGGGACGAGTCACCAGTACGTC. Protein product: CSAPDRLGTSHQYV.

This clonotype was seen at least ten times. The V call is TRBV5-1, the J call TRBJ1-2, with TRBD1 identical over 7 bases. Germline-derived CDR1 and CDR2 are SGHRS and YFSETQ. The J segment lost 8 bases and the V segment lost 0 bases, leaving 10 bases of the junction unmatched. The CDR3 has 15 residues. For the CDR3, the DNA is TGCGCCAGCAGCTTGGCCCTTACAGGGGAGGAGGGCTACACCTTC. This encodes CASSLALTGEEGYTF.

Many counts were recorded for this clonotype. The rearrangement uses TRBV27 and TRBJ2-1; TRBD2 might be the D (7 bases). V lost 6 bases and J 9 bases, leaving 18 bases between the germline ends. The CDR3 is 14 amino acids. Germline CDR1 MNHEY, CDR2 SMNVEV (reference sequence). CDR3 region: CASSLGGAVGEQFF. The CDR3 coding sequence is TGTGCCAGCAGCCTTGGGGGGGCTGTCGGTGAGCAGTTCTTC.

This clonotype was seen a handful of times. This sequence may be a read error, since a much larger clone differs from it by one base. This sequence joins TRBV7-3 and TRBJ2-4; 7 nucleotides match TRBD2. Trimming removed 3 bases from V and 2 bases from J; junction bases left unmatched: 1. The CDR3 extends over 14 amino acids. Germline V gene sequence: CDR1 SGHTA, CDR2 FQGTGA. CDR3 nucleotides: TGTGCCAGCAGCTTGGGGGGGACCAAAAACATTCAGTACTTC. It translates to CASSLGGTKNIQYF.

This clonotype appeared many times. This chain connects TRBV30 to TRBJ1-3; no firm D call. In germline, CDR1 is GTSNPN, CDR2 SVGIG (reference sequence). Trimming cost V 4 bases and J 4 bases, with 8 bases left between them. This CDR3 spans 12 amino acids. The CDR3 DNA follows: TGTGCCTGGATAACCGGCGGAAACACCATATATTTT. Amino acids: CAWITGGNTIYF. Looking up the rest from reference TRBV30 and TRBJ1-3 gives the full variable domain: SQTIHQWPATLVQPVGSPLSLECTVEGTSNPNLYWYRQAAGRGLQLLFYSVGIGQISSEVPQNLSASRPQDRQFILSSKKLLLSDSGFYLCAWITGGNTIYFGEGSWLTVV.

This clonotype was observed at least ten times. The chain recombines TRBV29-1 with TRBJ2-5, with D possibly being TRBD1 (5 bases). The V gene's germline CDR1 is SQVTM and CDR2 ANQGSEA. This CDR3 is built from 15 residues. The germline V and J ends were trimmed by 0 bases and 4 bases, with 15 bases remaining between them. The CDR3 bases are TGCAGCGTTGAAGATCGGCAGGGTGGTCGAGAGACCCAGTACTTC. Residues: CSVEDRQGGRETQYF.

The chain carries TRBV4-3 and TRBJ2-1; 7 nucleotides match TRBD2. The CDR3 has 15 amino acids. Germline-derived CDR1 and CDR2 are LGHNA and YSLEER. Trimming cost V 2 bases and J 6 bases; bases outside gene matches: 7. CDR3 DNA sequence: TGCGCCAGCAGCCAACCGGGGGGACCCCTCAATGAGCAGTTCTTC. Protein product: CASSQPGGPLNEQFF.

Regarding this clonotype: This could be a read error, since a much larger clone is one nucleotide away. V and J are TRBV5-6 and TRBJ2-5; D remains unclear. V was shortened by 5 bases and J by 5 bases, with 19 bases between the two germline ends. The CDR3 runs to 15 residues. CDR1 and CDR2 (germline): SGHDT, YYEEEE. CDR3 amino acids: CASRFAGPPLETQYF. DNA of the CDR3: TGTGCCAGCAGATTTGCCGGGCCGCCACTGGAGACCCAGTACTTC. Using reference TRBV5-6 and TRBJ2-5 for the parts outside the CDR3, the full variable domain is DAGVTQSPTHLIKTRGQQVTLRCSPKSGHDTVSWYQQALGQGPQFIFQYYEEEERQRGNFPDRFSGHQFPNYSSELNVNALLLGDSALYLCASRFAGPPLETQYFGPGTRLLVL.

This clonotype was detected many times. The chain links TRBV7-2 to TRBJ2-3; 9 bases are a match to TRBD2. CDR3 size: 15 residues. Germline V CDR1 and CDR2: SGHTA, FQGNSA. The trim removed 1 base at V and 2 bases at J, leaving 1 base unmatched. The CDR3 region has the DNA TGTGCCAGCAGCTTAGAGCGGGGGGCCACAGATACGCAGTATTTT. As protein: CASSLERGATDTQYF. Variable domain in full (rest from reference TRBV7-2 and TRBJ2-3): GAGVSQSPSNKVTEKGKDVELRCDPISGHTALYWYRQSLGQGLEFLIYFQGNSAPDKSGLPSDRFSAERTGGSVSTLTIQRTQQEDSAVYLCASSLERGATDTQYFGPGTRLTVL.

This clonotype was recorded many times. The chain joins TRBV7-9 to TRBJ2-7; D remains ambiguous. Trimming took off 5 bases at V and 5 bases at J, with 13 bases between the two ends. The CDR3 has 13 amino acids. CDR1 is SEHNR, CDR2 FQNEAQ, per germline (reference sequence). This chain's CDR3 is CASSRVGRHEQYV. The DNA of the CDR3 is TGTGCCAGCAGCCGAGTCGGGCGCCACGAGCAGTACGTC.

This clonotype was observed at least ten times. The chain has TRBV4-2 and TRBJ2-7; TRBD1 matches at 8 bases. CDR1 and CDR2 from the germline V gene are LGHNA and YNFKEQ. Trimming cost V 0 bases and J 4 bases; bases outside gene matches: 8. CDR3 length equals 16 residues. This CDR3 reads CASSQESGTGWYEQYF. For the CDR3, the DNA is TGTGCCAGCAGCCAAGAATCCGGGACAGGCTGGTACGAGCAGTACTTC.

This clonotype occurred many times. The chain joins TRBV7-8 to TRBJ1-1; weak D call: TRBD1 (5 bases). The CDR3 consists of 16 residues. The V gene lost 5 bases and the J gene lost 0 bases, with 16 bases spanning the gap. CDR1 and CDR2 (germline): SGHVS, FQNEAQ. This CDR3 reads CASSPSSGRMNTEAFF. The CDR3 DNA follows: TGTGCCAGCAGCCCATCCTCAGGGAGGATGAACACTGAAGCTTTCTTT.

This clonotype was recorded at least ten times. The rearrangement uses TRBV7-6 and TRBJ2-3; 8 nucleotides agree with TRBD2. From germline, CDR1 is SGHVS and CDR2 FNYEAQ. The ends lost 3 bases at V and 4 bases at J; junction bases unmatched: 6. The length of the CDR3 is 15 residues. The CDR3 reads CASSFIERGPDTQYF. CDR3 nucleotides: TGTGCCAGCAGCTTCATCGAGCGGGGGCCAGATACGCAGTATTTT.

This clonotype was counted at least ten times. V gene TRBV5-1 combines with J gene TRBJ2-5; weak D call: TRBD1 (5 bases). The CDR3 spans 16 residues. V was cut by 4 bases and J by 2 bases, with 18 bases left in between. The germline V gene encodes CDR1 SGHRS and CDR2 YFSETQ. The CDR3 reads CASSARQGISQETQYF. The CDR3 DNA is TGCGCCAGCAGCGCAAGGCAGGGAATTTCACAAGAGACCCAGTACTTC.

This clonotype was seen at least ten times. The V and J genes are TRBV7-9 and TRBJ1-3; D unresolved. Trimming took 2 bases from V and 6 from J, leaving 5 bases between them. Germline-derived CDR1 and CDR2 are SEHNR and FQNEAQ (reference sequence). The CDR3 length is 12 residues. Here the CDR3 reads CASSLPENTIYF. CDR3 DNA: TGTGCCAGCAGCTTACCCGAAAACACCATATATTTT.

Ten or more counts support this clonotype. The J gene is TRBJ2-2, the V gene TRBV5-1; perhaps TRBD2 as D (6 bases). This CDR3 is 15 amino acids long. Trimming pared 7 bases from V and 0 bases from J, leaving 13 bases between. Germline lookup yields CDR1 SGHRS and CDR2 YFSETQ. CDR3 loop: CASLGTAANTGELFF. DNA of the CDR3: TGCGCCAGCCTAGGGACTGCTGCGAACACCGGGGAGCTGTTTTTT.

As for this clonotype: A clone one base away is much larger, so this may be a read error. V and J are TRBV23-1 and TRBJ1-4; D gene unclear. TRBV23-1 counts as an open reading frame of uncertain function. The CDR3 length is 9 residues. This CDR3 is CACSEKLFF. The CDR3 DNA follows: TGCGCCTGCAGTGAAAAACTGTTTTTT.

As to this clonotype: This sequence may be a read error, since a much larger clone differs from it by one base. The chain carries TRBV6-2 or TRBV6-3 and TRBJ2-7; 8 bases map to TRBD2. This CDR3 comprises 14 residues. The germline CDR1 and CDR2 sequences are MNHEY and SVGEGT. CDR3 sequence: CASSLLAGSYVQYF. The CDR3 nucleotides read TGTGCCAGCAGTTTGCTAGCGGGCTCCTACGTGCAGTACTTC.

J is TRBJ2-2 and V is TRBV5-4; 10 positions match TRBD1. V gave up 1 base and J gave up 7 bases; unmatched junction bases: 7. CDR1 and CDR2 from the germline V gene are SGHNT and YYREEE (reference sequence). The CDR3 runs to 16 residues. The CDR3: CASSLRMTGGHGELFF. The CDR3 DNA is TGTGCCAGCAGCTTGCGGATGACAGGGGGCCACGGGGAGCTGTTTTTT.

This clonotype was seen at least ten times. The chain links TRBV4-3 to TRBJ2-5; no firm D call. The germline V gene encodes CDR1 LGHNA and CDR2 YSLEER. V was shortened by 1 base and J by 2 bases, with 14 bases between the two germline ends. CDR3 length: 16 amino acids. CDR3 sequence: CASSQGITESQETQYF. The CDR3 DNA is TGCGCCAGCAGCCAAGGCATTACGGAGTCTCAAGAGACCCAGTACTTC.

This clonotype was picked up many times. This sequence joins TRBV7-2 and TRBJ1-2; the D gene is possibly TRBD1 (6 bases). The CDR3 loop spans 14 amino acids. V was pared by 2 bases and J by 7 bases, with 14 bases between. The germline V gene has CDR1 SGHTA and CDR2 FQGNSA. CDR3 sequence (DNA): TGTGCCAGCAGCTTATTCGGACAGATCCTTGGCTACACCTTC. It specifies CASSLFGQILGYTF.

This clonotype occurred many times. V is TRBV5-1 and J is TRBJ1-2; 9 nucleotides agree with TRBD1. Germline lookup yields CDR1 SGHRS and CDR2 YFSETQ. Trimming at V came to 7 bases and at J to 2 bases, leaving 3 bases not matched to a gene. The CDR3 has 13 amino acids. In DNA, the CDR3 is TGCGCCAGCGGGACAGGGCTCAACTATGGCTACACCTTC. Translated, it gives CASGTGLNYGYTF.

The table lists this clonotype with many counts. The J gene is TRBJ2-1, the V gene TRBV7-6, with D hard to call. Trimming stripped 0 bases from V and 0 bases from J, with 6 bases between. This CDR3 has 15 amino acids. Germline loops: CDR1 SGHVS, CDR2 FNYEAQ. The CDR3 DNA reads TGTGCCAGCAGCTTAGCACACAGCTCCTACAATGAGCAGTTCTTC. This translates into CASSLAHSSYNEQFF.

The J gene is TRBJ2-7, the V gene TRBV20-1; D is possibly TRBD1 or TRBD2 (5 bases each). CDR1 is DFQATT and CDR2 is SNEGSKA in the germline V gene (reference sequence). Deletions cut 6 bases from V and 2 bases from J, with 20 bases between. The CDR3 is 15 amino acids. The CDR3 DNA reads as TGCAGTGCCTCGCTACCCCGGGACGGAACCTACGAGCAGTACTTC. Its protein is CSASLPRDGTYEQYF.